Listed here are 18 T cell receptor beta chains from one sample, sequenced in a study of radiation and T cells in renal cell carcinoma. Treatment: treatment-naive control, cytoreductive nephrectomy. Produced via immunoSEQ multiplex PCR; TCRdb's table is partial and in-frame only. The table records around 9,000 clones, less than 80% of them present only once. This sample comprised tumor tissue, obtained from a patient whose treatment was nephrectomy without radiotherapy. All receptors come from a man aged 55 to 69 with renal cell carcinoma.

This chain connects TRBV11-3 to TRBJ2-3; D is undetermined. The CDR3 length is 13 residues. V was trimmed by 1 base and J by 3 bases, leaving 5 bases between them. Germline V CDR1 and CDR2: SGHNT, YENEEA. The CDR3 DNA reads as TGTGCCAGCAGCTTAGGTTGGACAGATACGCAGTATTTT. It translates to CASSLGWTDTQYF.

The chain is built from TRBV9 and TRBJ2-7, with 7 bases aligning to TRBD1. The CDR3 is made up of 16 amino acids. Unmatched junction bases numbered 8, after V lost 0 bases and J lost 2 bases. Germline V gives CDR1 SGDLS, CDR2 YYNGEE. The DNA for the CDR3 is TGTGCCAGCAGCGTAGGGGTCAGCCAGGGGGCCTACGAGCAGTACTTC. Its translation: CASSVGVSQGAYEQYF.

This clone was detected only a few times. V usage is TRBV7-8 and J usage is TRBJ1-4, with unresolved D. The CDR3 spans 15 residues. The V end was cut by 1 base, the J end by 6 bases, with 12 bases between. Per the germline V gene, CDR1 is SGHVS and CDR2 is FQNEAQ. The CDR3, as DNA: TGTGCCAGCAGCTTAGGAGGAGGTATTGATGAAAAACTGTTTTTT. It encodes CASSLGGGIDEKLFF.

A few counts support this clone. The chain recombines TRBV7-8 with TRBJ1-1, with D unresolved. CDR3 size: 15 residues. Germline V gives CDR1 SGHVS, CDR2 FQNEAQ. Trimming pared 1 base from V and 4 bases from J, leaving 13 bases between. CDR3 coding DNA: TGTGCCAGCAGCTTAGTTTCGGCGGGAGGCACTGAAGCTTTCTTT. Translating it yields CASSLVSAGGTEAFF.

V is TRBV30 and J is TRBJ2-7; tentatively, D is TRBD1 (7 bases). The CDR3 covers 14 residues. Germline values: CDR1 GTSNPN, CDR2 SVGIG (reference sequence). V was clipped by 8 bases and J by 2 bases, with 19 bases between them. The CDR3 protein is CASSQGGGPYEQYF. The DNA of the CDR3 is TGTGCCAGCAGCCAAGGAGGGGGCCCCTACGAGCAGTACTTC. The whole variable domain, remainder taken from reference TRBV30 and TRBJ2-7, is SQTIHQWPATLVQPVGSPLSLECTVEGTSNPNLYWYRQAAGRGLQLLFYSVGIGQISSEVPQNLSASRPQDRQFILSSKKLLLSDSGFYLCASSQGGGPYEQYFGPGTRLTVT.

The chain employs TRBV7-3 and TRBJ2-7; 9 bases fit TRBD2. Germline CDR1 is SGHTA and CDR2 is FQGTGA. The CDR3 runs 16 residues. V trimming: 5 bases; J trimming: 2 bases; junction bases outside the gene matches: 10. The CDR3 loop is CASSPGVLAGPYEQYF. The DNA for the CDR3 is TGTGCCAGCAGCCCAGGGGTCCTAGCGGGACCCTACGAGCAGTACTTC. Together with reference TRBV7-3 and TRBJ2-7, the CDR3 gives the full variable domain: GAGVSQTPSNKVTEKGKYVELRCDPISGHTALYWYRQSLGQGPEFLIYFQGTGAADDSGLPNDRFFAVRPEGSVSTLKIQRTERGDSAVYLCASSPGVLAGPYEQYFGPGTRLTVT.

The chain carries TRBV11-2 and TRBJ1-2; D call uncertain. The CDR3 contains 13 residues. Trimming cost V 7 bases and J 13 bases, with 22 bases left between them. CDR1 SGHAT and CDR2 FQNNGV come from the germline V gene. DNA for the CDR3: TGTGCCAGCAACCCCAGCGGTGGGCCTGCGATCACCTTC. Its protein product is CASNPSGGPAITF.

The V call is TRBV6-5, the J call TRBJ2-2; 11 bases agree with TRBD1. The CDR3 spans 15 residues. Trimming at V came to 4 bases and at J to 6 bases, leaving 4 bases not matched to a gene. CDR1 and CDR2 from the germline V gene are MNHEY and SVGAGI. CDR3 sequence reads: CASSLDRGLAGELFF. The DNA for the CDR3 is TGTGCCAGCAGTTTGGACAGGGGGCTGGCCGGGGAGCTGTTTTTT.

V usage is TRBV4-2 and J usage is TRBJ2-1; a possible D gene is TRBD2 (6 bases). V was cut by 1 base and J by 5 bases, with 15 bases left in between. Germline loops: CDR1 LGHNA, CDR2 YNFKEQ. CDR3 length: 16 residues. The CDR3 nucleotides are TGTGCCAGCAGCCAAGTTCGTGGGCGGGGTCACAATGAGCAGTTCTTC. Its translation: CASSQVRGRGHNEQFF.

This chain links TRBV5-4 with TRBJ1-5; D is uncertain. CDR3 length: 14 amino acids. V shed 4 bases and J shed 10 bases, with 18 bases lying between them. The germline CDR1 and CDR2 sequences are SGHNT and YYREEE (reference sequence). The CDR3 loop is CASSDRPGQYPQHF. CDR3 DNA sequence: TGTGCCAGCAGCGACCGACCGGGTCAGTATCCCCAGCATTTT.

This chain links TRBV4-1 with TRBJ2-7; the D is unclear. The germline CDR1 and CDR2 sequences are MGHRA and YSYEKL. Trimming removed 0 bases from V and 1 base from J, with 10 bases in between. The CDR3 loop spans 15 amino acids. DNA of the CDR3: TGCGCCAGCAGCCAAGAGGGTCAGTTGTCCTACGAGCAGTACTTC. It yields the protein CASSQEGQLSYEQYF.

The J gene is TRBJ2-1, the V gene TRBV4-2; 10 bases align to TRBD2. V lost 3 bases, J lost 10 bases, and 6 bases stayed unmatched. The CDR3 sequence is 14 residues long. The germline V gene has CDR1 LGHNA and CDR2 YNFKEQ. DNA of the CDR3: TGTGCCAGCAGCCATGCTCGGACTAGCGGAGAGCAGTTCTTC. This gives the protein CASSHARTSGEQFF.

The genes are TRBV18 and TRBJ2-5; D unclear. The CDR3 has 12 residues. CDR1 KGHSH and CDR2 LQKENI come from the germline V gene. Trimming took 5 bases from V and 2 from J, leaving 6 bases between them. Here the CDR3 DNA reads TGTGCCAGCTCAGAGATGCAAGAGACCCAGTACTTC. It encodes CASSEMQETQYF.

This chain links TRBV5-1 with TRBJ2-7, with TRBD1 matching over 9 bases. CDR1 and CDR2 from the germline V gene are SGHRS and YFSETQ. The junction had 4 bases not matched to a gene; V was cut back by 4 bases and J by 2 bases. This CDR3 contains 14 residues. The CDR3 loop reads CASSTGQGTYEQYF. CDR3 DNA sequence: TGCGCCAGCAGCACTGGACAGGGGACCTACGAGCAGTACTTC.

The V and J genes are TRBV7-4 and TRBJ2-3; D not resolved. The germline gives CDR1 SGHVT, CDR2 SQSDAQ. V gave up 1 base and J gave up 6 bases, with 14 bases separating them. The CDR3 extends over 15 amino acids. The CDR3 loop reads CASSLVGKLRDTQYF. DNA for the CDR3: TGTGCCAGCAGCTTAGTAGGTAAGCTCAGGGATACGCAGTATTTT.

This chain connects TRBV5-6 to TRBJ2-7; 7 nucleotides line up with TRBD2. Germline values: CDR1 SGHDT, CDR2 YYEEEE. CDR3 size: 15 residues. V lost 4 bases, J lost 1 base, and 8 bases stayed unmatched. CDR3 DNA sequence: TGTGCCAGCAGCCGAAGCACTAGCGCTTCCTACGAGCAGTACTTC. Amino acid sequence: CASSRSTSASYEQYF.

The chain carries TRBV5-1 and TRBJ1-2; D is unclear. V was trimmed by 0 bases and J by 8 bases, leaving 14 bases between them. The V gene's germline CDR1 is SGHRS and CDR2 YFSETQ. This CDR3 contains 14 residues. The DNA for the CDR3 is TGCGCCAGCAGCTTGGATGCAGGAACCCCGGGCTACACCTTC. It specifies CASSLDAGTPGYTF.

The chain couples TRBV30 to TRBJ2-2; the D gene could be TRBD1 or TRBD2 (5 bases each). Germline V lookup: CDR1 GTSNPN, CDR2 SVGIG (reference sequence). Trimming removed 4 bases from V and 6 bases from J, with 15 bases in between. This CDR3 has 14 residues. CDR3 nucleotide sequence: TGTGCCTGGAACCCCGGGACCCCACCCGGGGAGCTGTTTTTT. Translating it yields CAWNPGTPPGELFF.